A selection of T cell receptor beta chains follows, all from one sample in a study of blood T cells in healthy people across ages. TCRdb ran MiXCR on the 5' RACE reads and lists one entry per CDR3 protein. The sample includes over 1,200,000 distinct CDR3 sequences, around 55% seen only once; the top ten take approximately 7%. The sequenced material came from blood. These receptors were collected from a young man in good health. CDR3s include the opening cysteine and the closing phenylalanine or tryptophan. The order of the fields is J gene, D gene, clone size, V gene, CDR3 DNA, CDR3 protein. D genes are given only for firm matches. The size of a clone is reported for some rows only, either as once, few or many, or as a class for expanded clones.

j_gene: TRBJ1-1; d_gene: .; abundance: few; v_gene: TRBV7-2; CDR3nt: TGTGCCAGCAGCTTAGATCGCGGGGCCACTGAAGCTTTCTTT; CDR3aa: CASSLDRGATEAFF
j_gene: TRBJ1-2; d_gene: .; abundance: .; v_gene: TRBV7-9; CDR3nt: TGTGCCAGCAGCGTCGGGTCTTCCTATGGCTACACCTTC; CDR3aa: CASSVGSSYGYTF
j_gene: TRBJ2-3; d_gene: .; abundance: .; v_gene: TRBV4-3; CDR3nt: TGCGCCAGCAGCCCGGGACCTGACACAGATACGCAGTATTTT; CDR3aa: CASSPGPDTDTQYF
j_gene: TRBJ1-2; d_gene: .; abundance: .; v_gene: TRBV6-2/TRBV6-3; CDR3nt: TGTGCCAGCAGTTCGGGGTTGGGCTACACCTTC; CDR3aa: CASSSGLGYTF
j_gene: TRBJ1-6; d_gene: .; abundance: .; v_gene: TRBV5-1; CDR3nt: TGCGCCAGCAGCTCGTCATGGGGAAATAATTCACCCCTCCACTTT; CDR3aa: CASSSSWGNNSPLHF
j_gene: TRBJ2-7; d_gene: .; abundance: .; v_gene: TRBV7-2; CDR3nt: TGTGCCAGCAGTCTTCAGGGGTCGAGAGGGGCGGGAAGGCTCTACGAGCAGTACTTC; CDR3aa: CASSLQGSRGAGRLYEQYF
j_gene: TRBJ1-6; d_gene: TRBD1; abundance: .; v_gene: TRBV20-1; CDR3nt: TGCAGTGCTAGAGTCGGGACAGGGTATATCTCAATGAGTTCACCCCTCCACTTT; CDR3aa: CSARVGTGYISMSSPLHF
j_gene: TRBJ1-2; d_gene: TRBD1; abundance: few; v_gene: TRBV6-2/TRBV6-3; CDR3nt: TGTGCCAGCAGTCAAGGACAGGGTAATAACTATGGCTACACCTTC; CDR3aa: CASSQGQGNNYGYTF
j_gene: TRBJ2-5; d_gene: .; abundance: .; v_gene: TRBV6-2/TRBV6-3; CDR3nt: TGTGCCAGCAGTTACTCGATTAACGACCAAGAGACCCAGTACTTC; CDR3aa: CASSYSINDQETQYF
j_gene: TRBJ2-7; d_gene: TRBD2; abundance: few; v_gene: TRBV10-1; CDR3nt: TGCGCCAGCAGCGAAGGACTAGCGGACCGAGGCGAGCAGTACTTC; CDR3aa: CASSEGLADRGEQYF
j_gene: TRBJ2-1; d_gene: TRBD2; abundance: few; v_gene: TRBV9; CDR3nt: TGTGCCAGCAGCGTACTAGCGGGGGGATTCAATGAGCAGTTCTTC; CDR3aa: CASSVLAGGFNEQFF